A selection of T cell receptor beta chains follows, all from one sample in a study of PD-1 blockade in classical Hodgkin lymphoma. TCRdb's table, derived via immunoSEQ multiplex PCR, lists solely in-frame clones and lacks some. This table holds some 96,000 clones, 85% to 95% found once. The input for sequencing was peripheral blood mononuclear cells (PBMCs), taken before the fourth cycle of nivolumab. The receptors come from a human donor with classical Hodgkin lymphoma. Each CDR3 is given with its conserved first and last residue. D genes are given only for firm matches. Size tells how often a clone was seen (once, few, many) or the class of an expanded clone, and some rows leave it out.

>TRBJ2-7|TRBD1|.|TRBV2
TGTGCCAGCAGACAACAGGGGACCGGCTACGAGCAGTACTTC
CASRQQGTGYEQYF
>TRBJ1-2|.|.|TRBV19
TGTGCCAGTAGTATTGTGGAATTTACGGGCTACACCTTC
CASSIVEFTGYTF
>TRBJ2-1|TRBD2|.|TRBV6-4
TGTGCCAGCAGTCATCCGGGACTAGCGGGGAACAATGAGCAGTTCTTC
CASSHPGLAGNNEQFF
>TRBJ1-4|.|.|TRBV6-5
TGTGCCAGCAGTTTCGTGGATGGTCGGGAAAAACTGTTTTTT
CASSFVDGREKLFF
>TRBJ2-7|TRBD1|.|TRBV5-1
TGCGCCAGCAGCTTAGGATCATTGGGACAGGGCAACTACGAGCAGTACTTC
CASSLGSLGQGNYEQYF
>TRBJ2-5|TRBD1|.|TRBV14
TGTGCCAGCAGCCAAGGGAGGGGACAGGTTCAAGAGACCCAGTACTTC
CASSQGRGQVQETQYF
>TRBJ2-5|.|.|TRBV19
TGTGCCAGTAGTATAATGCCAGCGGAAGAGACCCAGTACTTC
CASSIMPAEETQYF
>TRBJ2-1|TRBD1|.|TRBV19
TGTGCCAGTAGTGGGGAACAGGGGTGGTACAATGAGCAGTTCTTC
CASSGEQGWYNEQFF
>TRBJ2-5|.|.|TRBV14
TGTGCCAGCAGCCTGCTGGGCCAAGCCCAAGAGACCCAGTACTTC
CASSLLGQAQETQYF
>TRBJ2-1|TRBD2|once|TRBV4-1
TGCGCCAGCAGCTACGGACTAGCGGGAGATAATGAGCAGTTCTTC
CASSYGLAGDNEQFF
>TRBJ2-1|TRBD2|.|TRBV10-2
TGCGCCAGCTCACGACTAGCGCCCACTGGGAATGAGCAGTTCTTC
CASSRLAPTGNEQFF
>TRBJ2-7|TRBD2|.|TRBV19
TGTGCCACCTCGGGGACTAGCGGGTACGAGCAGTACTTC
CATSGTSGYEQYF
>TRBJ1-5|.|.|TRBV6-1
TGTGCCAGCAGTGGGGTCAGGGCTTATAGCAATCAGCCCCAGCATTTT
CASSGVRAYSNQPQHF
>TRBJ1-4|.|once|TRBV6-1
TGTGCCAGCAGTGAAGGAGGGGGTTATAATGAAAAACTGTTTTTT
CASSEGGGYNEKLFF
>TRBJ1-2|.|.|TRBV28
TGTGCCAGCAGTTTATATTGGACAGTCCGAAACTATGGCTACACCTTC
CASSLYWTVRNYGYTF
>TRBJ1-1|TRBD1|.|TRBV7-6
TGTGCCAGCAGCTTAGCGATAGGGGGCGGCAACACTGAAGCTTTCTTT
CASSLAIGGGNTEAFF
>TRBJ1-5|.|.|TRBV7-2
TGTGCCAGCACCCAGGGGAGGGGGAGGGACAATCAGCCCCAGCATTTT
CASTQGRGRDNQPQHF
>TRBJ2-7|TRBD2|.|TRBV4-1
TGCGCCAGCAGCCAGGGACTAGCGGACTACGAGCAGTACTTC
CASSQGLADYEQYF
>TRBJ2-2|.|once|TRBV30
TGTGCCTCCCGCTGGGGAGGAACTTCCACCGGGGAGCTGTTTTTT
CASRWGGTSTGELFF
>TRBJ1-3|.|once|TRBV5-1
TGCGCCAGCAAAGGCTCTGGAAACACCATATATTTT
CASKGSGNTIYF
>TRBJ1-4|.|.|TRBV7-2
TGTGCCAGCAGCTTAGTGGGGACAACTAATGAAAAACTGTTTTTT
CASSLVGTTNEKLFF
>TRBJ2-3|.|.|TRBV2
TGTGCCAGCAGTGCCCTCGGACGCACAGATACGCAGTATTTT
CASSALGRTDTQYF
>TRBJ1-4|.|.|TRBV9
TGTGCCAGCAGCCCGGACCGGACTCGAAATGAAAAACTGTTTTTT
CASSPDRTRNEKLFF
>TRBJ2-7|.|.|TRBV13
TGTGCCAGCAGCTTAGGGGCAGGGAGCTCCTACGAGCAGTACTTC
CASSLGAGSSYEQYF
>TRBJ1-2|.|.|TRBV28
TGTGCCAGCAGGGAGAGCCATGGCTACACCTTC
CASRESHGYTF
>TRBJ1-1|TRBD1|.|TRBV28
TGTGCCAGCAGTTTTGGAGGGGGCGGTGAAGCTTTCTTT
CASSFGGGGEAFF
>TRBJ2-1|.|.|TRBV7-9
TGTGCCAGCAGCTTAGAGGTCATGAATGAGCAGTTCTTC
CASSLEVMNEQFF
>TRBJ2-2|.|.|TRBV28
TGTGCCAGCAGTTATGGAGGTTCCCGGGAGCTGTTTTTT
CASSYGGSRELFF
>TRBJ1-3|.|.|TRBV7-9
TGTGCCAGCAGCCCAACCACAAAAACAGGGACTGGAAACACCATATATTTT
CASSPTTKTGTGNTIYF
>TRBJ2-2|.|.|TRBV7-2
TGTGCCAGCAGCTTAGTAGGGACAAACACCGGGGAGCTGTTTTTT
CASSLVGTNTGELFF
>TRBJ1-1|.|once|TRBV18
TGTGCCAGCTCACCAACGTCTGCAGGGGCGGGGGGGAACACTGAAGCTTTCTTT
CASSPTSAGAGGNTEAFF
>TRBJ1-1|.|.|TRBV6-5
TGTGCCAGCAGTGGAATTACAGTGAACACTGAAGCTTTCTTT
CASSGITVNTEAFF
>TRBJ2-1|.|.|TRBV30
TGTGCCTGGAGTTTCAGGGACAATGAGCAGTTCTTC
CAWSFRDNEQFF
>TRBJ2-5|TRBD2|.|TRBV7-6
TGTGCCAGCAGCTCCAGGGAGGGGGAGACCCAGTACTTC
CASSSREGETQYF
>TRBJ1-5|TRBD1|.|TRBV19
TGTGCCAGTAACCCGACAGGGGGCAAAAGGGGCAATCAGCCCCAGCATTTT
CASNPTGGKRGNQPQHF
>TRBJ2-3|TRBD2|.|TRBV5-1
TGCGCCAGCAGCCCGTTAGCGGGAGGGCCCGTCGAGACAGATACGCAGTATTTT
CASSPLAGGPVETDTQYF
>TRBJ2-3|TRBD2|.|TRBV30
TGTGCCTGGAGTAATAGCGGGAGTGGGACGCAGTATTTT
CAWSNSGSGTQYF
>TRBJ1-2|TRBD1|.|TRBV28
TGTGCCAGCAGTTTAGGCGTCAGGGGGCATGGCTACACCTTC
CASSLGVRGHGYTF
>TRBJ1-2|TRBD1|.|TRBV10-3
TGTGCCCACGGGACAGGGCCCTTTAACTATGGCTACACCTTC
CAHGTGPFNYGYTF
>TRBJ2-3|.|.|TRBV2
TGTGCCAGCAACCTGAGGCGACTGGAGAGGCGGGATACGCAGTATTTT
CASNLRRLERRDTQYF
>TRBJ2-1|TRBD2|.|TRBV10-2
TGCGCCAGCGGGATAGCGGGAGCCTCCAATGAGCAGTTCTTC
CASGIAGASNEQFF
>TRBJ1-1|.|.|TRBV6-1
TGTGCCAGCAGTGCCGGCCGGGTTGGCTCTGAAGCTTTCTTT
CASSAGRVGSEAFF
>TRBJ1-2|.|.|TRBV5-8
TGTGCCGACCCTCGGGTTCCGCGACGGGACTATGGCTACACCTTC
CADPRVPRRDYGYTF
>TRBJ2-2|TRBD2|.|TRBV28
TGTGCCAGCAGTCCCAGCGGGAGGTTGGGCGGGGAGCTGTTTTTT
CASSPSGRLGGELFF
>TRBJ1-2|.|.|TRBV7-9
TGTGCCAGCAGCTTAGAGGTGGGGGGGAGACACACCTTC
CASSLEVGGRHTF
>TRBJ2-1|TRBD2|.|TRBV27
TGTGCCAGCACTGAGACTAGCGGCACCTACAATGAGCAGTTCTTC
CASTETSGTYNEQFF
>TRBJ1-5|.|.|TRBV16
TGTGCCAGCAGCCAATGGGTACAGGTTAGGAATCAGCCCCAGCATTTT
CASSQWVQVRNQPQHF
>TRBJ2-7|TRBD2|.|TRBV11-2
TGTGCCAGCAGCGCATTTCCGGGACTAGCGGGAGGCTCCTACGAGCAGTACTTC
CASSAFPGLAGGSYEQYF
>TRBJ2-7|.|.|TRBV4-2
TGTGCCAGCAGCCAAGGTCCTGGTTCCTACGAGCAGTACTTC
CASSQGPGSYEQYF
>TRBJ2-7|.|.|TRBV7-2
TGTGCCAGCAGCTCCAGAGGGGAGTCTTCCTACGAGCAGTACTTC
CASSSRGESSYEQYF